This passage covers 3 T cell receptor beta chains from one sample sequenced in a study of control samples from healthy donors and cancer patients. Assay used: immunoSEQ multiplex PCR; TCRdb lists only in-frame clones, some missing. The sample records 150,000 to 200,000 clones, about nine tenths being singletons. Sequencing input: blood. These TCRs come from a woman between 25 and 40 years old in good health.

This clone is a singleton in its sample. The genes are TRBV19 and TRBJ1-1; 9 nucleotides agree with TRBD1. Germline CDR1 and CDR2: LNHDA and SQIVND (reference sequence). The CDR3 is 15 amino acids. Germline trimming cut 5 bases from V and 1 base from J; bases unmatched to any gene: 5. CDR3 nucleotides: TGTGCCAGTAGTTCCGGGACAGGGAGGAACACTGAAGCTTTCTTT. Translation: CASSSGTGRNTEAFF.

The genes are TRBV19 and TRBJ2-2; D gene ambiguous. This CDR3 has 13 residues. Germline CDR1 is LNHDA and CDR2 is SQIVND (reference sequence). V was pared by 7 bases and J by 0 bases, with 6 bases between. In DNA form, the CDR3 reads TGTGCCAGTATAAGAACGAACACCGGGGAGCTGTTTTTT. This encodes CASIRTNTGELFF.

J is TRBJ1-3 and V is TRBV18; 7 bases agree with TRBD1. The V gene's germline CDR1 is KGHSH and CDR2 LQKENI. V was pared by 5 bases and J by 3 bases, with 7 bases of the junction left unmatched. The CDR3 has 15 residues. CDR3 sequence reads: CASSIRQGNGNTIYF. The CDR3 DNA follows: TGTGCCAGCTCAATACGACAGGGAAATGGAAACACCATATATTTT.